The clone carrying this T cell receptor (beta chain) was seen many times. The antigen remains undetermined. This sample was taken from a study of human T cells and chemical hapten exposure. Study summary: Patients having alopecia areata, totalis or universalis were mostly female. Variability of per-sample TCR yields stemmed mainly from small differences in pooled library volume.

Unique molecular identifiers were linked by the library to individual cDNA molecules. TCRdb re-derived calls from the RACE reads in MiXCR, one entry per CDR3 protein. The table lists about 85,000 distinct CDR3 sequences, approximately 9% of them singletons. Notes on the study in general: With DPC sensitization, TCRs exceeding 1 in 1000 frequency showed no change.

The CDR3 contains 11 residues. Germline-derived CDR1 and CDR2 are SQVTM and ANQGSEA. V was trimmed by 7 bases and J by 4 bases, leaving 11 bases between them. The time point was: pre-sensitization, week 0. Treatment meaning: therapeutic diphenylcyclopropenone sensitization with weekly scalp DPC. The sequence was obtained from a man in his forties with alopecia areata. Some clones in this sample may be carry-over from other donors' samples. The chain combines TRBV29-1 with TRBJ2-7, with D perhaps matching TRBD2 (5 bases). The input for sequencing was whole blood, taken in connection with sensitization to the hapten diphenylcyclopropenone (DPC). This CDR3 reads CSARSGYEQYV. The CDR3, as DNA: TGCAGCGCCCGCTCGGGATACGAGCAGTACGTC.